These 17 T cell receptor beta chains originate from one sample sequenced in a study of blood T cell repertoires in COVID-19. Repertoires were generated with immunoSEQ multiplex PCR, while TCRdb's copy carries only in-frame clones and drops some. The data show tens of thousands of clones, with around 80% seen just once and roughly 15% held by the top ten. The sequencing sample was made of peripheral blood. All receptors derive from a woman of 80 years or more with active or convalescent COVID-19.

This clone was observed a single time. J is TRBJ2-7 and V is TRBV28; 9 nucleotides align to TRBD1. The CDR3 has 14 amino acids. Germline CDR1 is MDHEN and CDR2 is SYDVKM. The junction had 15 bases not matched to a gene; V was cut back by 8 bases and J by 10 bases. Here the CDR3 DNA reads TGTGCCAGCCTGACCGGGACAGGGATGGTGGGACAGTACTTC. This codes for CASLTGTGMVGQYF.

The CDR3 is CASSWGQGNQPQHF. CDR3 coding DNA: TGTGCCAGCAGCTGGGGACAGGGAAATCAGCCCCAGCATTTT. The chain has TRBV7-2 and TRBJ1-5; 9 nucleotides line up with TRBD1. The V and J ends lost 4 bases and 4 bases, in that order; junction bases with no gene match: 2. The CDR3 runs to 14 residues. The germline CDR1 and CDR2 sequences are SGHTA and FQGNSA. Using reference TRBV7-2 and TRBJ1-5 for the parts outside the CDR3, the full variable domain is GAGVSQSPSNKVTEKGKDVELRCDPISGHTALYWYRQSLGQGLEFLIYFQGNSAPDKSGLPSDRFSAERTGGSVSTLTIQRTQQEDSAVYLCASSWGQGNQPQHFGDGTRLSIL.

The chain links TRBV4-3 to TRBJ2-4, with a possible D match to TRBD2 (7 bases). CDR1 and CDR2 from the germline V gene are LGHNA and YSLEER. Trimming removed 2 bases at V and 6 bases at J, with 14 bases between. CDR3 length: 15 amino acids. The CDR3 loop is CASSQRGGLRNIQYF. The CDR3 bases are TGCGCCAGCAGCCAAAGGGGGGGCCTTCGAAACATTCAGTACTTC.

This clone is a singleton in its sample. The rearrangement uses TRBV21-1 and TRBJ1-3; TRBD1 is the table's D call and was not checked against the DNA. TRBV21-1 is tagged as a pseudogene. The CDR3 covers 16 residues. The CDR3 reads CASSSQTGENRNTIYF. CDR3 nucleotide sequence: TGTGCCAGCAGCAGTCAGACAGGGGAGAATCGAAACACCATATATTTT.

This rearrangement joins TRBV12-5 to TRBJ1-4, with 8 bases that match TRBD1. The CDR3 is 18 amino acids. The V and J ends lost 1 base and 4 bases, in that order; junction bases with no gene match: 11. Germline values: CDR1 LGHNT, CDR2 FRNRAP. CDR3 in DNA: TGTGCTAGTGGTTTGGGGCAGGGGGCTTTTAAGGGTAATGAAAAACTGTTTTTT. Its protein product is CASGLGQGAFKGNEKLFF.

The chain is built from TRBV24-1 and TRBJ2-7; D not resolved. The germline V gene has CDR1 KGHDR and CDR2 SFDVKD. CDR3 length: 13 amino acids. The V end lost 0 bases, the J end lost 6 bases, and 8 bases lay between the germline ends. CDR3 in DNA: TGTGCCACCAGTGATTTGCATTTCCCCGAGCAGTACTTC. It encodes CATSDLHFPEQYF.

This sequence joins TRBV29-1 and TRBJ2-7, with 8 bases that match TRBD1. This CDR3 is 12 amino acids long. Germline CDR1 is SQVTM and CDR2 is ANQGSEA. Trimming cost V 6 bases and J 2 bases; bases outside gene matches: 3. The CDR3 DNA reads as TGCAGCGTCCAGGACAGGGCCTACGAGCAGTACTTC. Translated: CSVQDRAYEQYF.

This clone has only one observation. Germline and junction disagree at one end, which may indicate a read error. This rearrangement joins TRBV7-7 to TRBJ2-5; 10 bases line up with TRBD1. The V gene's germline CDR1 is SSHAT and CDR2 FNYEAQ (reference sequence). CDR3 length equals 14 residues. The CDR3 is CASSSGTGVVGQYF. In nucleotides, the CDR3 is TGTGCTAGCAGCTCCGGGACAGGGGTGGTGGGCCAGTACTTC. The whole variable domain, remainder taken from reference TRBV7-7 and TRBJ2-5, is GAGVSQSPRYKVTKRGQDVTLRCDPISSHATLYWYQQALGQGPEFLTYFNYEAQPDKSGLPSDRFSAERPEGSISTLTIQRTEQRDSAMYRCASSSGTGVVGQYFGPGTRLLVL.

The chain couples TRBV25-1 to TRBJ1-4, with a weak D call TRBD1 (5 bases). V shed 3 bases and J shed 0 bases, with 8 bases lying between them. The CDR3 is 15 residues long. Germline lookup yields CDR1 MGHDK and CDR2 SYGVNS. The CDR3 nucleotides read TGTGCCAGCAGTGATGTAGGGGCAACTAATGAAAAACTGTTTTTT. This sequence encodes CASSDVGATNEKLFF.

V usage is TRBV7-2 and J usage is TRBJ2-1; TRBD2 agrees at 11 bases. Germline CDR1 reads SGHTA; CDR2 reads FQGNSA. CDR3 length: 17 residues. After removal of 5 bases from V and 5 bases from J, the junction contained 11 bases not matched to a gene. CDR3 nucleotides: TGTGCCAGCAGCCCACATCCCCTAGCGGGGGGCAACAATGAGCAGTTCTTC. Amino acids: CASSPHPLAGGNNEQFF.

For the CDR3, the DNA is TGTGCCAGCAGTGACACAGGGTGGGGTAACGAGCAGTACTTC. It encodes CASSDTGWGNEQYF. This chain links TRBV6-1 with TRBJ2-7, with a possible D match to TRBD1 (6 bases). V was trimmed by 3 bases and J by 5 bases, leaving 14 bases between them. Germline V lookup: CDR1 MNHNS, CDR2 SASEGT. There are 14 residues in the CDR3.

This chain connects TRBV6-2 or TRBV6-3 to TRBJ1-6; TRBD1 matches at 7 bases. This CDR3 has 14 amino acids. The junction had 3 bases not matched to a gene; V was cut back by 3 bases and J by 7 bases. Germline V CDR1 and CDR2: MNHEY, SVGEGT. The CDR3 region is CASSYWDSNSPLHF. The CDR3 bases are TGTGCCAGCAGTTATTGGGACAGCAATTCACCCCTCCACTTT.

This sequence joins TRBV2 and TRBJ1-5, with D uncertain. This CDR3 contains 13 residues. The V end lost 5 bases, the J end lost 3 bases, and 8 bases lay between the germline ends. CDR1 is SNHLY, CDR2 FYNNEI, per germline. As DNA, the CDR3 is TGTGCCAGCAGTTGGAGGGACAATCAGCCCCAGCATTTT. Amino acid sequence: CASSWRDNQPQHF.

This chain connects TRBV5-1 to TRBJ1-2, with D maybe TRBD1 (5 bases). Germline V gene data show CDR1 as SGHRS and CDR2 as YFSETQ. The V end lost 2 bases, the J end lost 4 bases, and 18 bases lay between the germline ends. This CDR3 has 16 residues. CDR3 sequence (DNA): TGCGCCAGCAGCTTCGGAGGAGGGGACGAGGGCTATGGCTACACCTTC. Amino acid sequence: CASSFGGGDEGYGYTF.

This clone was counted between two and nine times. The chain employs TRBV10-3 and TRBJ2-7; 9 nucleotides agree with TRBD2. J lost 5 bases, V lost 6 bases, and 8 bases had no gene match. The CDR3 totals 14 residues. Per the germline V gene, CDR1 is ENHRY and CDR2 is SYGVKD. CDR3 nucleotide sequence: TGTGCCATCAGATTAGGGACTAGCACGGACGAGCAGTACTTC. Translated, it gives CAIRLGTSTDEQYF.

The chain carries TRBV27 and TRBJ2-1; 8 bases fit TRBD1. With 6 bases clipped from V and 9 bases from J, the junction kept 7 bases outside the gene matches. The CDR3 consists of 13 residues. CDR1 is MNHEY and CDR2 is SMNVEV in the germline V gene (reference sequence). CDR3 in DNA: TGTGCCAGCAGGTACAGGGGGTGGAGTGAGCAGTTCTTC. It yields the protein CASRYRGWSEQFF.

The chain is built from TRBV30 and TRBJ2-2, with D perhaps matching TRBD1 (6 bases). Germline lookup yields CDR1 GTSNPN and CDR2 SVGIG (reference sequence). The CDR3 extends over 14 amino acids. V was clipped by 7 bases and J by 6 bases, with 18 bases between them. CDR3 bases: TGTGCCTTAAGACGACAGGTTAACGCCGGGGAGCTGTTTTTT. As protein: CALRRQVNAGELFF.